The rows below give T cell receptor beta chains drawn from one sample of a study of cytomegalovirus exposure and HLA in healthy donors. Measured with immunoSEQ multiplex PCR; TCRdb has only the in-frame clones, and not every one. The profile covers some 130,000 clones, with 70% to 80% appearing a single time and about 3.1% taken by the ten largest. Sequencing was done on a sample of PBMCs. Receptors originate from a human donor in good health. Both conserved end residues are part of each CDR3. A D gene is named only where the DNA matches it firmly. The size of a clone is reported for some rows only, either as once, few or many, or as a class for expanded clones.

v_call: TRBV7-9
d_call: .
j_call: TRBJ1-2
clone_size: .
cdr3_nt: TGTTCCAGCAGCCCGACGTCGGGGGTCCTTGGCTACACCTTC
cdr3_aa: CSSSPTSGVLGYTF

v_call: TRBV7-9
d_call: .
j_call: TRBJ1-1
clone_size: few
cdr3_nt: TGTGCCAGCAGCTTAGGGGGGACTACTGAAGCTTTCTTT
cdr3_aa: CASSLGGTTEAFF

v_call: TRBV19
d_call: .
j_call: TRBJ1-1
clone_size: .
cdr3_nt: TGTGCCAGTAGTATTTGGGGGCTCGACACTGAAGCTTTCTTT
cdr3_aa: CASSIWGLDTEAFF

v_call: TRBV7-6
d_call: TRBD1
j_call: TRBJ1-4
clone_size: .
cdr3_nt: TGTGCCAGCAGCTTAACACCGGGACAGGAGGGCGAAAAACTGTTTTTT
cdr3_aa: CASSLTPGQEGEKLFF

v_call: TRBV28
d_call: TRBD1
j_call: TRBJ1-2
clone_size: once
cdr3_nt: TGTGCCAGCTTCGCTCGGACAGGGAACTATGGCTACACCTTC
cdr3_aa: CASFARTGNYGYTF

v_call: TRBV6-1
d_call: .
j_call: TRBJ2-3
clone_size: .
cdr3_nt: TGTGCCAGCAGTGAAGGAGGCAGTCTAGCTACGCAGTATTTT
cdr3_aa: CASSEGGSLATQYF

v_call: TRBV4-1
d_call: .
j_call: TRBJ2-7
clone_size: .
cdr3_nt: TGCGCCAGCAGCCAAGATCTGATGGCAGGGGGGTTATACGAGCAGTACTTC
cdr3_aa: CASSQDLMAGGLYEQYF

v_call: TRBV27
d_call: .
j_call: TRBJ1-2
clone_size: .
cdr3_nt: TGTGCCAGCAGTAGAGGGTTGGGCTACACCTTC
cdr3_aa: CASSRGLGYTF

v_call: TRBV19
d_call: TRBD1
j_call: TRBJ1-1
clone_size: .
cdr3_nt: TGTGCCAGTAGTATAGATCGCGCAGGGGGGGCTTTCTTT
cdr3_aa: CASSIDRAGGAFF

v_call: TRBV5-4
d_call: .
j_call: TRBJ2-6
clone_size: .
cdr3_nt: TGTGCCAGCAGCTTGGGACCGGGGATGGTCTCTGGGGCCAACGTCCTGACTTTC
cdr3_aa: CASSLGPGMVSGANVLTF

v_call: TRBV19
d_call: TRBD1
j_call: TRBJ2-7
clone_size: .
cdr3_nt: TGTGCCAGTAGTAATTCCTGGGACAGAATGTCCTACGAGCAGTACTTC
cdr3_aa: CASSNSWDRMSYEQYF

v_call: TRBV4-3
d_call: .
j_call: TRBJ1-3
clone_size: .
cdr3_nt: TGCGCCAGCAGCCAAGGCGGGGCTCCTGGAAACACCATATATTTT
cdr3_aa: CASSQGGAPGNTIYF

v_call: TRBV6-5
d_call: TRBD1
j_call: TRBJ1-1
clone_size: .
cdr3_nt: TGTGCCAGCAGTTACCGTTCGACAGGGCTGAACACTGAAGCTTTCTTT
cdr3_aa: CASSYRSTGLNTEAFF

v_call: TRBV10-3
d_call: .
j_call: TRBJ2-3
clone_size: .
cdr3_nt: TGTGCCATACGCGCCAGGGATCTCACAGATACGCAGTATTTT
cdr3_aa: CAIRARDLTDTQYF

v_call: TRBV11-2
d_call: TRBD2
j_call: TRBJ2-1
clone_size: .
cdr3_nt: TGTGCCAGCAGCTTAGAGGGACTAGCGGAAAGTGAGCAGTTCTTC
cdr3_aa: CASSLEGLAESEQFF

v_call: TRBV2
d_call: TRBD1
j_call: TRBJ1-3
clone_size: .
cdr3_nt: TGTGCCAGCAGTGACAACAGGGGGTTACGTGGAAACACCATATATTTT
cdr3_aa: CASSDNRGLRGNTIYF

v_call: TRBV5-1
d_call: .
j_call: TRBJ2-2
clone_size: few
cdr3_nt: TGCGCCAGCAAGATGACGGGGCCGGGGGCCGGGGAGCTGTTTTTT
cdr3_aa: CASKMTGPGAGELFF

v_call: TRBV30
d_call: .
j_call: TRBJ2-7
clone_size: few
cdr3_nt: TGTGCCTGGAGTACACATCCCCACGAGCAGTACTTC
cdr3_aa: CAWSTHPHEQYF

v_call: TRBV5-1
d_call: .
j_call: TRBJ2-1
clone_size: .
cdr3_nt: TGCGCCAGCGGTGAGTCCCACAATGAGCAGTTCTTC
cdr3_aa: CASGESHNEQFF

v_call: TRBV5-8
d_call: TRBD1
j_call: TRBJ1-4
clone_size: .
cdr3_nt: TGTGCCAGCAGCTTGGTCAGGGGGCGAACTAATGAAAAGCTGTTTTTT
cdr3_aa: CASSLVRGRTNEKLFF

v_call: TRBV15
d_call: TRBD2
j_call: TRBJ2-3
clone_size: few
cdr3_nt: TGTGCCACCAGCAGCCCGGCAGCGGGGGGCCGGGATACGCAGTATTTT
cdr3_aa: CATSSPAAGGRDTQYF

v_call: TRBV5-1
d_call: .
j_call: TRBJ1-1
clone_size: .
cdr3_nt: TGCGCCAGCAGCTTATGGACAGAGAAGGCTGAAGCTTTCTTT
cdr3_aa: CASSLWTEKAEAFF

v_call: TRBV7-4
d_call: .
j_call: TRBJ1-5
clone_size: .
cdr3_nt: TGTGCCAGCAGCTTAGTCAGGCAGCGCAATCAGCCCCAGCATTTT
cdr3_aa: CASSLVRQRNQPQHF

v_call: TRBV10-3
d_call: .
j_call: TRBJ2-2
clone_size: .
cdr3_nt: TGTGCCATCAGTGAAACGACAGGGAACACCGGGGAGCTGTTTTTT
cdr3_aa: CAISETTGNTGELFF

v_call: TRBV6-5
d_call: .
j_call: TRBJ2-7
clone_size: .
cdr3_nt: TGTGCCAGCAGTTATGGGGGACTGGGGACCTACGAGCAGTACTTC
cdr3_aa: CASSYGGLGTYEQYF

v_call: TRBV7-2
d_call: TRBD2
j_call: TRBJ2-7
clone_size: once
cdr3_nt: TGTGCCAGCAGCTCCGGGACTAGCGGACCCTACGAGCAGTACTTC
cdr3_aa: CASSSGTSGPYEQYF

v_call: TRBV29-1
d_call: .
j_call: TRBJ1-1
clone_size: .
cdr3_nt: TGCAGCAGTGGGTTCTTCGGGACTGAAGCTTTCTTT
cdr3_aa: CSSGFFGTEAFF

v_call: TRBV5-5
d_call: TRBD1
j_call: TRBJ2-5
clone_size: .
cdr3_nt: TGTGCCAGCAGCAGGGACAGAAAAGAGACCCAGTACTTC
cdr3_aa: CASSRDRKETQYF

v_call: TRBV19
d_call: .
j_call: TRBJ1-1
clone_size: .
cdr3_nt: TGTGCCAGTAAGAGAGACTCGGGGTTGAACACTGAAGCTTTCTTT
cdr3_aa: CASKRDSGLNTEAFF

v_call: TRBV7-2
d_call: .
j_call: TRBJ2-4
clone_size: .
cdr3_nt: TGTGCCAGCAGCCCTACTCAGGGGGGTTCACAGAGGACAAACATTCAGTACTTC
cdr3_aa: CASSPTQGGSQRTNIQYF

v_call: TRBV11-2
d_call: TRBD1
j_call: TRBJ2-1
clone_size: few
cdr3_nt: TGTGCCAGCAGCCGCCGACAGGGGCGGAATGAGCAGTTCTTC
cdr3_aa: CASSRRQGRNEQFF

v_call: TRBV25-1
d_call: .
j_call: TRBJ2-7
clone_size: few
cdr3_nt: TGTGCCAGCAGTGAATTAGGGGGTTGGGAGCAGTACTTC
cdr3_aa: CASSELGGWEQYF

v_call: TRBV9
d_call: TRBD1
j_call: TRBJ2-5
clone_size: .
cdr3_nt: TGTGCCAGCAGCCCCTATACCGGGACAGGCCAAGAGACCCAGTACTTC
cdr3_aa: CASSPYTGTGQETQYF

v_call: TRBV27
d_call: TRBD1
j_call: TRBJ2-7
clone_size: .
cdr3_nt: TGTGCCAGCAGCCGGGACAGGGGTTACGAGCAGTACTTC
cdr3_aa: CASSRDRGYEQYF

v_call: TRBV13
d_call: TRBD2
j_call: TRBJ2-3
clone_size: few
cdr3_nt: TGTGCCAGCAGCTTGGTAGCGGGCACTAGCACAGATACGCAGTATTTT
cdr3_aa: CASSLVAGTSTDTQYF

v_call: TRBV7-3
d_call: TRBD2
j_call: TRBJ2-3
clone_size: .
cdr3_nt: TGTGCCAGCAGCCCTATGACTAGCGGGAGGGTGGATACGCAGTATTTT
cdr3_aa: CASSPMTSGRVDTQYF

v_call: TRBV28
d_call: .
j_call: TRBJ1-3
clone_size: .
cdr3_nt: TGTGCCAGCAGTGGAAGCAGGGCCACCTCTGGAAACACCATATATTTT
cdr3_aa: CASSGSRATSGNTIYF

v_call: TRBV6-5
d_call: TRBD2
j_call: TRBJ2-2
clone_size: .
cdr3_nt: TGTGCCAGCAGTTACGATAGCGGGAGTTTCACCGGGGAGCTGTTTTTT
cdr3_aa: CASSYDSGSFTGELFF

v_call: TRBV6-1
d_call: .
j_call: TRBJ2-7
clone_size: .
cdr3_nt: TGTGCCAGCAGTGAAGCTGGGGGCGCAGGCCGCTACGAGCAGTACTTC
cdr3_aa: CASSEAGGAGRYEQYF

v_call: TRBV27
d_call: TRBD1
j_call: TRBJ2-5
clone_size: .
cdr3_nt: TGTGCCAGCAGTTCAACGGACAGGGGCCAAGAGACCCAGTACTTC
cdr3_aa: CASSSTDRGQETQYF

v_call: TRBV6-5
d_call: .
j_call: TRBJ2-4
clone_size: .
cdr3_nt: TGTGCCAGCAGTGAGGCAGGGCCAAAAATCATTCAGTACTTC
cdr3_aa: CASSEAGPKIIQYF

v_call: TRBV4-1
d_call: .
j_call: TRBJ1-1
clone_size: .
cdr3_nt: TGCGCCAGCAGCCACCCCGGGATGGCCAATACTATGAACACTGAAGCTTTCTTT
cdr3_aa: CASSHPGMANTMNTEAFF

v_call: TRBV5-4
d_call: TRBD2
j_call: TRBJ2-5
clone_size: .
cdr3_nt: TGTGCCAGCAGCTCCAAGACTAGCGGGCAAGAGACCCAGTACTTC
cdr3_aa: CASSSKTSGQETQYF

v_call: TRBV5-1
d_call: TRBD2
j_call: TRBJ2-1
clone_size: .
cdr3_nt: TGCGCCAGCAGCGTTCAAGGACTAGCCTACAATGAGCAGTTCTTC
cdr3_aa: CASSVQGLAYNEQFF

v_call: TRBV6-5
d_call: TRBD1
j_call: TRBJ1-2
clone_size: .
cdr3_nt: TGTGCCAGCAGCCGAGGGGGCGGACCCGGGAATGGCTACACCTTC
cdr3_aa: CASSRGGGPGNGYTF

v_call: TRBV5-6
d_call: .
j_call: TRBJ1-1
clone_size: once
cdr3_nt: TGTGCCAGCAGCTTGGGGGCCGGCACTGAAGCTTTCTTT
cdr3_aa: CASSLGAGTEAFF

v_call: TRBV7-9
d_call: TRBD2
j_call: TRBJ2-2
clone_size: .
cdr3_nt: TGTGCCAGCAGCTTATTCCTAGCGGGAGGTACCGGGGAGCTGTTTTTT
cdr3_aa: CASSLFLAGGTGELFF

v_call: TRBV5-1
d_call: TRBD2
j_call: TRBJ2-6
clone_size: few
cdr3_nt: TGCGCCAGCAGCTCATTTCAGGGACTAGCGGGGGCTGGGGCCAACGTCCTGACTTTC
cdr3_aa: CASSSFQGLAGAGANVLTF

v_call: TRBV14
d_call: .
j_call: TRBJ2-1
clone_size: few
cdr3_nt: TGTGCCAGCAGCCTACAGGGATTTGAGCAGTTCTTC
cdr3_aa: CASSLQGFEQFF

v_call: TRBV9
d_call: TRBD1
j_call: TRBJ1-2
clone_size: .
cdr3_nt: TGTGCCAGCAGCGTGGGACAGGGAGGCGGCTACACCTTC
cdr3_aa: CASSVGQGGGYTF